This T cell receptor beta chain was captured by sequencing in a study of blood T cell repertoires in COVID-19. Under the authors' procedure: Reference gene primer amplification gave nucleated cell count estimates. Repertoires were generated with immunoSEQ multiplex PCR, while TCRdb's copy carries only in-frame clones and drops some. The V and J calls and clone size come from that table; D and trimming were worked out from the DNA. The table includes about 190,000 clones, about 91% detected once. The V gene lost 8 bases and the J gene lost 7 bases, with 15 bases spanning the gap. The CDR3 length is 14 residues. Germline assignment: CDR1 SGHTA and CDR2 FQGNSA.

Sequenced material: peripheral blood. The chain carries TRBV7-2 and TRBJ1-6; no firm D call. The clonotype originates from a woman aged 25 to 45 with acute or convalescent COVID-19. For the CDR3, the DNA is TGTGCCAGCGGAGCGGGCTACCAAAATTCACCCCTCCACTTT. Translated, it gives CASGAGYQNSPLHF.